What follows are 31 T cell receptor beta chains derived from one specimen sequenced in a study of beta chain features in type 1 diabetes. Sequenced material consisted of expressed TCRB transcripts (all of the isolated RNA was reverse transcribed). Sequencing used immunoSEQ multiplex PCR; TCRdb keeps in-frame clones, though not all of them. The sample has more than 150,000 clones, less than 15% seen once. Source material: central memory CD4+ T cells from blood. Receptor source: a woman aged 18-29 years in good health.

This clone was found a few times. The V call is TRBV28, the J call TRBJ2-1; 8 bases match TRBD2. Germline V gene sequence: CDR1 MDHEN, CDR2 SYDVKM. The CDR3 is 15 amino acids. J gave up 2 bases and V 6 bases, and 6 bases lay outside the gene matches. The CDR3 sequence is CASSFSGNAYNEQFF. CDR3 DNA: TGTGCCAGCAGCTTTAGCGGGAACGCCTACAATGAGCAGTTCTTC.

This clone has at least ten counts. V usage is TRBV2 and J usage is TRBJ2-1; no definite D call. Trimming pared 4 bases from V and 9 bases from J, leaving 16 bases between. The germline V gene encodes CDR1 SNHLY and CDR2 FYNNEI. The CDR3 has 14 residues. CDR3 coding DNA: TGTGCCAGCAGTGCGGCGGTCTCCCCTCCTGAGCAGTTCTTC. Translation: CASSAAVSPPEQFF. Full variable domain (rest looked up from reference TRBV2 and TRBJ2-1): EPEVTQTPSHQVTQMGQEVILRCVPISNHLYFYWYRQILGQKVEFLVSFYNNEISEKSEIFDDQFSVERPDGSNFTLKIRSTKLEDSAMYFCASSAAVSPPEQFFGPGTRLTVL.

The CDR3 region has the DNA TGTGCCAGCTCAGCTACCGGCGGGGATCAGCCCCAGCATTTT. Translating gives CASSATGGDQPQHF. This chain links TRBV18 with TRBJ1-5; D uncertain. In germline, CDR1 is KGHSH, CDR2 LQKENI. The CDR3 extends over 14 amino acids. V lost 5 bases to trimming and J lost 5 bases, with 13 bases between them.

This clone appeared a few times. The gene calls are TRBV29-1 and TRBJ2-3; D might be TRBD2 (6 bases). Germline lookup yields CDR1 SQVTM and CDR2 ANQGSEA. CDR3 length: 15 amino acids. Trimming removed 5 bases at V and 2 bases at J, with 17 bases between. The CDR3 DNA is TGCAGCGTTCCATCGGGACTCCCTTACACAGATACGCAGTATTTT. Translated: CSVPSGLPYTDTQYF.

This clone was counted between two and nine times. The chain carries TRBV28 and TRBJ1-1, with D maybe TRBD1 (5 bases). This CDR3 spans 16 amino acids. V was pared by 5 bases and J by 3 bases, with 19 bases between. The germline gives CDR1 MDHEN, CDR2 SYDVKM. CDR3: CASSPGTATRDTEAFF. CDR3 DNA sequence: TGTGCCAGCAGTCCCGGGACTGCCACCCGGGACACTGAAGCTTTCTTT.

This clone has just a few counts. The J gene is TRBJ1-4, the V gene TRBV28; D call uncertain. Per the germline V gene, CDR1 is MDHEN and CDR2 is SYDVKM. This CDR3 is 13 amino acids long. V lost 7 bases, J lost 0 bases, and 6 bases lay in between. For the CDR3, the DNA is TGTGCCAGCACTACAGCAACTAATGAAAAACTGTTTTTT. Residues: CASTTATNEKLFF.

The J gene is TRBJ1-1, the V gene TRBV18, with TRBD1 matching 8 bases. Germline CDR1 KGHSH, CDR2 LQKENI. The V and J ends lost 5 bases and 1 base, in that order; junction bases with no gene match: 6. The CDR3 is 15 amino acids. Here the CDR3 reads CASSIGTGQNTEAFF. The CDR3 DNA follows: TGTGCCAGCTCAATCGGGACAGGCCAGAACACTGAAGCTTTCTTT. Looking up the rest from reference TRBV18 and TRBJ1-1 gives the full variable domain: NAGVMQNPRHLVRRRGQEARLRCSPMKGHSHVYWYRQLPEEGLKFMVYLQKENIIDESGMPKERFSAEFPKEGPSILRIQQVVRGDSAAYFCASSIGTGQNTEAFFGQGTRLTVV.

This clone was picked up a small number of times. This rearrangement joins TRBV6-1 to TRBJ1-2; 9 nucleotides agree with TRBD1. From germline, CDR1 is MNHNS and CDR2 SASEGT. The CDR3 is made up of 12 amino acids. The J segment lost 6 bases and the V segment lost 5 bases, leaving 1 base of the junction unmatched. CDR3 bases: TGTGCCAGCAGTTGGGACAGGGATGGCTACACCTTC. Residues: CASSWDRDGYTF.

Only a few counts were recorded for this clone. This chain joins TRBV10-3 and TRBJ2-7; 10 bases align to TRBD2. Trimming cost V 3 bases and J 6 bases; bases outside gene matches: 8. Germline V gene data show CDR1 as ENHRY and CDR2 as SYGVKD. This CDR3 region has 15 residues. The CDR3 protein is CAISEETSGSREQYF. CDR3 bases: TGTGCCATCAGTGAAGAGACTAGCGGGTCTCGCGAGCAGTACTTC.

This chain connects TRBV6-6 to TRBJ2-1; perhaps TRBD2 as D (5 bases). CDR1 MNHNY and CDR2 SVGAGI come from the germline V gene (reference sequence). The CDR3 is 13 amino acids. The V end was cut by 9 bases, the J end by 8 bases, with 17 bases between. The CDR3 is CASTKADGDEQFF. The CDR3, as DNA: TGTGCCAGTACGAAAGCGGACGGGGATGAGCAGTTCTTC.

J is TRBJ1-5 and V is TRBV2; D remains ambiguous. Trimming stripped 6 bases from V and 5 bases from J, with 8 bases between. The germline V gene encodes CDR1 SNHLY and CDR2 FYNNEI. The CDR3 runs 12 residues. CDR3 sequence: CASRNRDQPQHF. The CDR3 nucleotides read TGTGCCAGCAGGAACCGCGATCAGCCCCAGCATTTT.

The V gene is TRBV5-1, the J gene TRBJ2-1, with 7 positions matching TRBD2. Unmatched junction bases numbered 13, after V lost 0 bases and J lost 7 bases. Per the germline V gene, CDR1 is SGHRS and CDR2 is YFSETQ. The CDR3 consists of 17 residues. In DNA, the CDR3 is TGCGCCAGCAGCTTGGTTATCGGGGGAGGGCCCGGAAATGAGCAGTTCTTC. Amino acids: CASSLVIGGGPGNEQFF.

This clone was recorded a few times. The rearrangement uses TRBV4-1 and TRBJ2-7, with 7 bases aligning to TRBD1. Germline V lookup: CDR1 MGHRA, CDR2 YSYEKL. The length of the CDR3 is 14 residues. V shed 1 base and J 2 bases; nucleotides not matched to a gene: 2. The CDR3 coding sequence is TGCGCCAGCAGCCAAGTACAGGGGACCTACGAGCAGTACTTC. This gives the protein CASSQVQGTYEQYF.

In regard to this clone: The same CDR3 arises from other DNA sequences in this sample as well. The rearrangement links TRBV30 to TRBJ1-2; 8 bases align to TRBD1. In germline, CDR1 is GTSNPN, CDR2 SVGIG (reference sequence). The junction had 4 bases not matched to a gene; V was cut back by 2 bases and J by 8 bases. This CDR3 spans 12 amino acids. The CDR3 DNA reads as TGTGCCTGGAGTCCCAGGGGGCCAGGCTACACCTTC. Residues: CAWSPRGPGYTF.

Only a few counts were recorded for this clone. This rearrangement joins TRBV27 to TRBJ2-1; 9 bases match TRBD1. V dropped 6 bases and J dropped 5; count of bases not matched to a gene: 5. The germline V gene has CDR1 MNHEY and CDR2 SMNVEV (reference sequence). This CDR3 spans 14 amino acids. Here the CDR3 reads CASRPGTGNNEQFF. CDR3 nucleotide sequence: TGTGCCAGCAGGCCCGGGACAGGGAACAATGAGCAGTTCTTC.

The chain has TRBV30 and TRBJ1-5, with TRBD1 matching 10 bases. Germline V lookup: CDR1 GTSNPN, CDR2 SVGIG (reference sequence). The CDR3 consists of 17 residues. V lost 8 bases, J lost 2 bases, and 15 bases stayed unmatched. CDR3 protein: CAPSRDRGHGGNQPQHF. The CDR3 DNA follows: TGTGCCCCCTCCCGGGACAGGGGCCACGGTGGCAATCAGCCCCAGCATTTT.

Only a few counts were recorded for this clone. The CDR3: CSARWTGIQYF. In nucleotides, the CDR3 is TGCAGTGCTAGATGGACAGGCATTCAGTACTTC. This chain uses TRBV20-1 with TRBJ2-4; 7 positions agree with TRBD1. Trimming at V came to 2 bases and at J to 9 bases, leaving 1 base not matched to a gene. The CDR3 length is 11 residues. The germline V gene has CDR1 DFQATT and CDR2 SNEGSKA (reference sequence).

This chain connects TRBV5-6 to TRBJ2-5, with no clear D. Trimming took 2 bases from V and 7 from J, leaving 9 bases between them. This CDR3 comprises 12 residues. The germline V gene has CDR1 SGHDT and CDR2 YYEEEE. CDR3 sequence: CASSLGVGTQYF. The CDR3 region has the DNA TGTGCCAGCAGCTTAGGAGTGGGGACCCAGTACTTC. The whole variable domain, remainder taken from reference TRBV5-6 and TRBJ2-5, is DAGVTQSPTHLIKTRGQQVTLRCSPKSGHDTVSWYQQALGQGPQFIFQYYEEEERQRGNFPDRFSGHQFPNYSSELNVNALLLGDSALYLCASSLGVGTQYFGPGTRLLVL.

The chain couples TRBV27 to TRBJ1-5; 11 bases agree with TRBD1. The V gene's germline CDR1 is MNHEY and CDR2 SMNVEV (reference sequence). The CDR3 runs 15 residues. Trimming cost V 5 bases and J 4 bases; bases outside gene matches: 4. The CDR3 sequence is CASSQGTGGNQPQHF. CDR3 DNA: TGTGCCAGCAGTCAAGGGACAGGGGGTAATCAGCCCCAGCATTTT.

V is TRBV5-6 and J is TRBJ2-4; D unclear. The V gene lost 4 bases and the J gene lost 0 bases, with 14 bases spanning the gap. The CDR3 totals 16 residues. Germline CDR1 is SGHDT and CDR2 is YYEEEE. Here the CDR3 reads CASSHPTKIAKNIQYF. CDR3 coding DNA: TGTGCCAGCAGCCACCCAACTAAGATAGCCAAAAACATTCAGTACTTC.

In DNA form, the CDR3 reads TGTGCCAGCAGCCGGGGGACAGGGCGTGCGAACACTGAAGCTTTCTTT. This codes for CASSRGTGRANTEAFF. The V and J genes are TRBV7-9 and TRBJ1-1; 9 nucleotides match TRBD1. Germline V CDR1 and CDR2: SEHNR, FQNEAQ (reference sequence). The trim removed 5 bases at V and 1 base at J, leaving 8 bases unmatched. CDR3 length: 16 residues.

The rearrangement uses TRBV28 and TRBJ2-1; 8 bases match TRBD2. V lost 0 bases to trimming and J lost 10 bases; unmatched junction nucleotides: 8. Germline loops: CDR1 MDHEN, CDR2 SYDVKM. There are 15 residues in the CDR3. In DNA form, the CDR3 reads TGTGCCAGCAGTTTATGGTCGGGAGGGGCTAGAGAGCAGTTCTTC. Its translation: CASSLWSGGAREQFF. Full variable domain (remainder filled in from reference TRBV28 and TRBJ2-1): DVKVTQSSRYLVKRTGEKVFLECVQDMDHENMFWYRQDPGLGLRLIYFSYDVKMKEKGDIPEGYSVSREKKERFSLILESASTNQTSMYLCASSLWSGGAREQFFGPGTRLTVL.

The CDR3 sequence is CASSSQGARSGELFF. CDR3 nucleotide sequence: TGTGCCAGCAGCTCCCAGGGGGCGCGGTCCGGGGAGCTGTTTTTT. The chain combines TRBV7-3 with TRBJ2-2; 8 nucleotides match TRBD1. The CDR3 is 15 amino acids. With V trimmed by 4 bases and J by 6 bases, 7 bases remained unmatched. Germline CDR1 is SGHTA and CDR2 is FQGTGA.

The chain uses TRBV5-1 and TRBJ2-1; 9 nucleotides match TRBD2. CDR1 and CDR2 (germline): SGHRS, YFSETQ. The CDR3 spans 15 residues. Losses at the gene ends were 1 base for V and 7 bases for J; bases not matched to a gene: 6. CDR3 sequence: CASSLQAGGRNEQFF. CDR3 DNA sequence: TGCGCCAGCAGCTTGCAAGCGGGAGGACGGAATGAGCAGTTCTTC.

The rearrangement joins TRBV28 to TRBJ2-1, with D perhaps TRBD2 (6 bases). This CDR3 comprises 15 residues. V was shortened by 5 bases and J by 15 bases, with 26 bases between the two germline ends. From germline, CDR1 is MDHEN and CDR2 SYDVKM. The CDR3 bases are TGTGCCAGCAGTCTCCCGACCGCCGGGACTCCCTTTCCGTTCTTC. Protein sequence: CASSLPTAGTPFPFF.

The CDR3 nucleotides are TGTGCCAGCAGCGGAGCCGGGACTAGCGGGAGGAATGAGCAGTTCTTC. This codes for CASSGAGTSGRNEQFF. The chain employs TRBV9 and TRBJ2-1, with 15 positions matching TRBD2. The V segment lost 3 bases and the J segment 7 bases; nucleotides outside the gene matches: 5. CDR3 length: 16 residues. Per germline, CDR1 SGDLS and CDR2 YYNGEE.

This clone was counted a few times. V gene TRBV5-4 combines with J gene TRBJ2-5; D is ambiguous. Trimming left V 1 base short and J 4 bases short, with 8 bases between. This CDR3 has 13 amino acids. The V gene's germline CDR1 is SGHNT and CDR2 YYREEE (reference sequence). CDR3 sequence reads: CASSLNFPETQYF. CDR3 bases: TGTGCCAGCAGCTTGAACTTCCCAGAGACCCAGTACTTC.

This clone was detected a few times. The rearrangement links TRBV5-4 to TRBJ2-5; 7 nucleotides agree with TRBD2. The V segment lost 2 bases and the J segment 2 bases; nucleotides outside the gene matches: 3. The germline V gene has CDR1 SGHNT and CDR2 YYREEE (reference sequence). This CDR3 region has 14 residues. The CDR3 is CASSFKAGQETQYF. The CDR3 coding sequence is TGTGCCAGCAGCTTTAAAGCGGGACAAGAGACCCAGTACTTC.

This clone was seen only a few times. In nucleotides, the CDR3 is TGCGCCAGCATTGACACCTCCTACGAGCAGTACTTC. Protein product: CASIDTSYEQYF. This sequence joins TRBV23-1 and TRBJ2-7; D unclear. TRBV23-1 is marked as an open reading frame, function uncertain. V was shortened by 7 bases and J by 0 bases, with 7 bases between the two germline ends. This CDR3 has 12 residues.

This clone has just a few counts. The rearrangement links TRBV29-1 to TRBJ2-3; TRBD1 is a possible D gene (5 bases). V lost 7 bases, J lost 1 base, and 15 bases lay in between. Germline-derived CDR1 and CDR2 are SQVTM and ANQGSEA. The CDR3 runs 14 residues. For the CDR3, the DNA is TGCAGCGCCCTAGGACACCTCGGCACAGATACGCAGTATTTT. It encodes CSALGHLGTDTQYF.

This clone was counted a few times. The V call is TRBV5-4, the J call TRBJ2-3, with a possible D match to TRBD1 (5 bases). There are 15 residues in the CDR3. V was cut by 4 bases and J by 6 bases, with 18 bases left in between. Germline V lookup: CDR1 SGHNT, CDR2 YYREEE (reference sequence). CDR3 region: CASSARQTSRDTQYF. The DNA for the CDR3 is TGTGCCAGCAGCGCACGACAGACCAGTCGGGATACGCAGTATTTT.